The 10 T cell receptor beta chains below were found in one sample sequenced in a study of blood T cells in healthy people across ages. Together with a sample-barcoded 5' primer, a J-beta primer mix was included in a second PCR lasting roughly 6 to 12 cycles. A single record per CDR3 protein comes from TCRdb applying MiXCR to the 5' RACE reads. The sample includes 700,000 to 1,000,000 distinct CDR3 sequences, approximately 48% seen only once; the top ten take around 21%. The sample comprised blood. These receptors were obtained from a man aged 60-69 years in good health.

The sample holds a few counts of this clonotype. The chain employs TRBV4-3 and TRBJ2-1, with 11 bases matching TRBD1. Germline V gene lookup returns CDR1 LGHNA and CDR2 YSLEER. The CDR3 is 18 residues long. V was pared by 0 bases and J by 9 bases, with 13 bases of the junction left unmatched. CDR3 nucleotide sequence: TGCGCCAGCAGCCAAGAAAGGGGGACAGGGGGTTATCGGGTTGAGCAGTTCTTC. Encoded protein: CASSQERGTGGYRVEQFF.

The CDR3 DNA reads as TGTGCCAGCAGCTTACGGGACAACGTTTGGTACTTC. It specifies CASSLRDNVWYF. The rearrangement uses TRBV11-3 and TRBJ2-4; maybe TRBD1 (6 bases). Germline CDR1 and CDR2: SGHNT and YENEEA. There are 12 residues in the CDR3. The ends were cut back, 2 bases at V and 15 bases at J, with 14 bases in the middle.

The chain uses TRBV3-1 and TRBJ1-1, with 9 bases matching TRBD1. The CDR3 totals 18 residues. CDR1 LGHDT and CDR2 YNNKEL come from the germline V gene (reference sequence). The ends lost 4 bases at V and 1 base at J; junction bases unmatched: 13. CDR3 sequence: CASSPPAGQGISNTEAFF. In DNA form, the CDR3 reads TGTGCCAGCAGCCCTCCGGCGGGACAGGGTATCTCGAACACTGAAGCTTTCTTT.

V is TRBV4-1 and J is TRBJ1-3; D is unresolved. V lost 4 bases and J lost 0, with 4 bases in between. The CDR3 spans 13 residues. Germline lookup yields CDR1 MGHRA and CDR2 YSYEKL. CDR3 loop: CASSLHSGNTIYF. For the CDR3, the DNA is TGCGCCAGCAGCCTCCACTCTGGAAACACCATATATTTT.

The V call is TRBV5-6, the J call TRBJ2-7; no clear D. V dropped 0 bases and J dropped 4 bases, with 11 bases sitting between them. Germline CDR1 is SGHDT and CDR2 is YYEEEE. The CDR3 runs 14 residues. The CDR3 spells CASSLGASLYEQYF. In DNA, the CDR3 is TGTGCCAGCAGCTTGGGTGCCAGCCTTTACGAGCAGTACTTC.

J is TRBJ2-3 and V is TRBV10-3, with D unresolved. CDR1 and CDR2 (germline): ENHRY, SYGVKD. The CDR3 consists of 13 residues. Between the trimmed V and J ends, which lost 10 bases and 3 bases, there was a span of 14 bases. Here the CDR3 reads CATKAGVTDTQYF. CDR3 in DNA: TGTGCCACCAAGGCCGGAGTAACAGATACGCAGTATTTT.

J is TRBJ2-7 and V is TRBV5-6, with 7 bases lining up with TRBD1. V gave up 4 bases and J gave up 4 bases; unmatched junction bases: 20. The CDR3 covers 18 residues. CDR1 SGHDT and CDR2 YYEEEE come from the germline V gene. The DNA of the CDR3 is TGTGCCAGCAGCCATTTCACTATCGCCGGACAGGATGCTTACGAGCAGTACTTC. This encodes CASSHFTIAGQDAYEQYF.

The chain employs TRBV6-5 and TRBJ1-1, with TRBD1 identical over 8 bases. Trimming at V came to 2 bases and at J to 11 bases, leaving 7 bases not matched to a gene. Germline lookup yields CDR1 MNHEY and CDR2 SVGAGI. This CDR3 spans 13 amino acids. DNA of the CDR3: TGTGCCAGCAGTTACCAGGGGGCGTCGGCGGCTTTCTTT. It is translated as CASSYQGASAAFF.

V and J are TRBV5-6 and TRBJ1-5, with a tentative D call TRBD1 (5 bases). Germline lookup yields CDR1 SGHDT and CDR2 YYEEEE. This CDR3 has 16 residues. V lost 0 bases and J lost 1, with 11 bases in between. The DNA of the CDR3 is TGTGCCAGCAGCTTGGATGGGGGGACGAGCAATCAGCCCCAGCATTTT. This codes for CASSLDGGTSNQPQHF.

This clonotype has a handful of counts. The rearrangement uses TRBV5-6 and TRBJ1-2, with unresolved D. The CDR3 has 16 amino acids. The germline CDR1 and CDR2 sequences are SGHDT and YYEEEE. Trimming stripped 1 base from V and 0 bases from J, with 13 bases between. This chain's CDR3 is CASSLLGRRPNYGYTF. CDR3 sequence (DNA): TGTGCCAGCAGCTTGTTGGGCAGGCGACCTAACTATGGCTACACCTTC.